This T cell receptor (beta chain) originates from a study of blood T cells in healthy people across ages. Whole-study findings and limits: Diversity of TCR beta per million T cells declined in a roughly linear way with age.

On this clonotype: The antigen remains undetermined.

The V gene lost 6 bases and the J gene lost 3 bases, with 11 bases spanning the gap. The CDR3 covers 13 residues. CDR1 is LGHDT, CDR2 YNNKEL, per germline (reference sequence). A second about 7 to 12 cycle PCR used barcoded and J-beta primers. TCRdb fed the 5' RACE reads into MiXCR, producing one record per CDR3 protein. The data show around 1,100,000 distinct CDR3 sequences, around two fifths seen once. The receptor was isolated from a man younger than 35 in good health. The chain carries TRBV3-1 and TRBJ1-1; D remains ambiguous. The material sequenced was blood. The chain's CDR3 is CASRREAHTEAFF. CDR3 DNA: TGTGCCAGCAGGAGGGAGGCTCACACTGAAGCTTTCTTT. Using reference TRBV3-1 and TRBJ1-1 for the parts outside the CDR3, the full variable domain is DTAVSQTPKYLVTQMGNDKSIKCEQNLGHDTMYWYKQDSKKFLKIMFSYNNKELIINETVPNRFSPKSPDKAHLNLHINSLELGDSAVYFCASRREAHTEAFFGQGTRLTVV.